The rows below give T cell receptor beta chains drawn from one sample of a study. TCRdb reprocessed the RT-PCR reads with MiXCR, giving one entry per CDR3 protein. This sample has approximately 720,000 distinct CDR3 sequences, with 12% to 15% found just once. Sample: memory CD4+ T cells from blood. These receptors were taken from a female donor in good health, serving as a healthy control. Both conserved end residues are part of each CDR3. Fields, in order: D gene, J gene, V gene, clone size, CDR3 protein, CDR3 DNA. D genes are given only for firm matches. A clone size is listed for some rows: how often the clone was seen (once, few, many), or a class if it is expanded.

>TRBD2|TRBJ2-1|TRBV5-1|.
CASSLAGTSIDEQFF
TGCGCCAGCAGCTTGGCCGGGACTAGTATCGATGAGCAGTTCTTC
>.|TRBJ2-7|TRBV6-5|few
CASRSDPWEQYF
TGTGCCAGCAGATCGGACCCGTGGGAGCAGTACTTC
>.|TRBJ2-7|TRBV7-9|many
CASSLTASYEQYF
TGTGCCAGCAGCTTAACGGCAAGCTACGAGCAGTACTTC
>TRBD1|TRBJ2-1|TRBV7-2|.
CASSMTGENYNEQFF
TGTGCCAGCAGCATGACAGGGGAAAACTACAATGAGCAGTTCTTC
>TRBD1|TRBJ1-5|TRBV6-1|few
CASSGQGGVWKPQHF
TGTGCCAGCAGTGGACAGGGGGGAGTATGGAAGCCCCAGCATTTT
>TRBD2|TRBJ2-1|TRBV6-5|.
CASSYSKTQRGSYNEQFF
TGTGCCAGCAGTTACTCGAAAACCCAGCGGGGCTCCTACAATGAGCAGTTCTTC
>.|TRBJ1-1|TRBV5-1|.
CASSLAPPAAEAFF
TGCGCCAGCAGCTTGGCCCCCCCAGCCGCTGAAGCTTTCTTT
>.|TRBJ1-6|TRBV7-9|.
CASSRVEVKSPLHF
TGTGCCAGCAGCCGCGTCGAAGTAAAATCACCCCTCCACTTT
>TRBD1|TRBJ1-5|TRBV29-1|many
CSERTGNGPQHF
TGCAGCGAAAGGACAGGCAACGGGCCCCAGCATTTT
>TRBD1|TRBJ2-4|TRBV20-1|many
CSARDRANIQYF
TGCAGTGCAAGGGACAGGGCAAACATTCAGTACTTC
>.|TRBJ2-1|TRBV10-3|many
CAISDNDNEQFF
TGTGCCATCAGTGATAACGACAATGAGCAGTTCTTC
>.|TRBJ1-2|TRBV25-1|.
CASRGSDYGYTF
TGTGCCAGCAGAGGTTCCGACTATGGCTACACCTTC
>TRBD1|TRBJ1-1|TRBV20-1|.
CSANRDRKAEAFF
TGCAGTGCTAACCGGGACAGGAAAGCTGAAGCTTTCTTT
>TRBD2|TRBJ2-7|TRBV4-2|few
CASSQAGGAYEQYF
TGTGCCAGCAGCCAAGCTGGGGGGGCCTACGAGCAGTACTTC
>TRBD1|TRBJ2-2|TRBV30|few
CAWSPTGAGELFF
TGTGCCTGGAGTCCCACAGGGGCCGGGGAGCTGTTTTTT
>.|TRBJ2-3|TRBV4-2|few
CASSPRDPADTQYF
TGTGCCAGCAGCCCGAGGGACCCCGCGGATACGCAGTATTTT
>TRBD2|TRBJ2-7|TRBV27|.
CASSLVPGLAGEQYF
TGTGCCAGCAGTTTAGTCCCAGGGCTAGCGGGCGAGCAGTACTTC
>.|TRBJ2-2|TRBV24-1|.
CATSDGPAGELFF
TGTGCCACCAGTGACGGCCCCGCCGGGGAGCTGTTTTTT
>.|TRBJ1-1|TRBV3-1|few
CASSHRSPNTEAFF
TGTGCCAGCAGCCACCGTAGCCCTAACACTGAAGCTTTCTTT
>.|TRBJ2-7|TRBV6-5|many
CASRTNSPPGEQYF
TGTGCCAGCAGAACCAATTCCCCCCCGGGGGAGCAGTACTTC
>.|TRBJ1-6|TRBV5-1|.
CASRLYESNSPLHF
TGCGCCAGCAGACTTTACGAGAGCAATTCACCCCTCCACTTT
>.|TRBJ2-5|TRBV19|.
CASSGGTQETQYF
TGTGCCAGTAGTGGGGGGACCCAAGAGACCCAGTACTTC
>.|TRBJ1-5|TRBV12-3/TRBV12-4|many
CASSPRAPQPQHF
TGTGCCAGCAGTCCAAGAGCCCCTCAGCCCCAGCATTTT
>.|TRBJ1-1|TRBV7-8|few
CASSFSSGNTEAFF
TGTGCCAGCAGCTTTAGTTCCGGGAACACTGAAGCTTTCTTT
>TRBD1|TRBJ1-4|TRBV11-2|few
CASRRDRTNEKLFF
TGTGCCAGCAGACGGGACAGGACTAATGAAAAACTGTTTTTT
>TRBD2|TRBJ2-1|TRBV10-1|many
CASSLTSVRFNEQFF
TGCGCCAGCAGTTTGACTAGCGTGAGATTCAATGAGCAGTTCTTC
>TRBD2|TRBJ2-3|TRBV5-5|.
CASSSGTSGGPLLTQYF
TGTGCCAGCAGCTCCGGGACTAGCGGGGGGCCACTGCTTACGCAGTATTTT
>TRBD2|TRBJ2-3|TRBV30|few
CAWSLGLAGRIDTQYF
TGTGCCTGGTCCCTCGGACTAGCGGGAAGGATAGATACGCAGTATTTT
>.|TRBJ1-4|TRBV7-8|few
CASSLKDWGGKLFF
TGTGCCAGCAGCTTAAAGGATTGGGGGGGAAAACTGTTTTTT
>TRBD2|TRBJ2-3|TRBV20-1|.
CSATPGVREFRGTDTQYF
TGCAGTGCCACCCCGGGTGTGCGGGAGTTTCGGGGCACAGATACGCAGTATTTT
>.|TRBJ2-7|TRBV18|many
CASSYGTEDGQYF
TGTGCCAGCTCTTACGGGACGGAGGATGGGCAGTACTTC
>TRBD1|TRBJ1-1|TRBV12-3/TRBV12-4|.
CASSLGQGAAEAFF
TGTGCCAGCAGTTTGGGACAGGGGGCCGCTGAAGCTTTCTTT
>.|TRBJ2-1|TRBV7-8|.
CASSPGPAGGAHEQFF
TGTGCCAGCAGCCCCGGTCCGGCAGGGGGGGCCCATGAGCAGTTCTTC
>.|TRBJ1-1|TRBV18|.
CASSQDRRTEAFF
TGTGCCAGCTCACAAGACAGAAGGACTGAAGCTTTCTTT
>.|TRBJ1-1|TRBV20-1|few
CSARVSTTETFF
TGCAGTGCTAGAGTTAGTACGACGGAAACTTTCTTT
>.|TRBJ1-3|TRBV15|.
CATSRGYAVSGNTIYF
TGTGCCACCAGCAGAGGCTATGCCGTCTCTGGAAACACCATATATTTT
>TRBD2|TRBJ2-1|TRBV7-9|few
CASRPGTTHNEQFF
TGTGCCAGCAGGCCCGGGACTACCCACAATGAGCAGTTCTTC
>TRBD2|TRBJ2-1|TRBV27|few
CASSFQRLAGNNEQFF
TGTGCCAGCAGTTTCCAGCGACTAGCGGGGAACAATGAGCAGTTCTTC
>TRBD2|TRBJ2-3|TRBV12-3/TRBV12-4|few
CASSLGRESTDTQYF
TGTGCCAGCAGTTTGGGGCGGGAGAGCACAGATACGCAGTATTTT
>.|TRBJ1-5|TRBV27|many
CASSFSEDQPQHF
TGTGCCAGCAGTTTCTCAGAGGATCAGCCCCAGCATTTT
>TRBD2|TRBJ2-1|TRBV5-1|few
CASSGGDSYNEQFF
TGCGCCAGCAGCGGGGGGGACTCCTACAATGAGCAGTTCTTC
>.|TRBJ1-3|TRBV10-3|.
CAISGDKSSSGNTIYF
TGTGCCATCAGTGGTGATAAGTCTAGCTCTGGAAACACCATATATTTT
>TRBD2|TRBJ2-7|TRBV30|many
CAWRGNSGRALEQYF
TGTGCCTGGAGGGGTAATAGCGGGAGGGCCCTCGAGCAGTACTTC
>.|TRBJ1-1|TRBV3-1|many
CASSPGTGLLLNTEAFF
TGTGCCAGCAGCCCCGGGACTGGACTCCTCTTGAACACTGAAGCTTTCTTT
>.|TRBJ2-1|TRBV24-1|.
CATASGSAEQF
TGTGCCACCGCTTCGGGGTCCGCTGAGCAGTTC
>TRBD1|TRBJ1-2|TRBV12-3/TRBV12-4|.
CASSSHDRDSNYGYTF
TGTGCCAGCAGTTCACACGACCGGGACAGTAACTATGGCTACACCTTC
>.|TRBJ1-1|TRBV4-2|.
CASSLSGGAGTEAFF
TGTGCCAGCAGCCTTAGTGGGGGGGCGGGCACTGAAGCTTTCTTT
>.|TRBJ2-7|TRBV7-6|.
CASSLGGLAETYEQYF
TGTGCCAGCAGCTTAGGGGGGCTAGCGGAAACCTACGAGCAGTACTTC
>.|TRBJ2-1|TRBV29-1|many
CSHGDGDEQFF
TGCAGCCATGGGGATGGGGATGAGCAGTTCTTC
>.|TRBJ2-3|TRBV12-5|few
CASGSSGQGDTQYF
TGTGCTAGTGGTTCTTCCGGGCAGGGGGATACGCAGTATTTT
>.|TRBJ1-2|TRBV20-1|few
CSATGQHGYTF
TGCAGTGCTACAGGGCAACATGGCTACACCTTC
>.|TRBJ2-7|TRBV18|.
CASSPQRGKDEQYF
TGTGCCAGCTCACCGCAAAGGGGAAAGGACGAGCAGTACTTC
>.|TRBJ2-3|TRBV7-2|.
CASSLGIKNTQYF
TGTGCCAGCAGCTTAGGTATAAAAAATACGCAGTATTTT
>.|TRBJ1-2|TRBV5-6|.
CASSLVGQPGYTF
TGTGCCAGCAGCTTGGTGGGGCAGCCAGGCTACACCTTC
>.|TRBJ2-1|TRBV29-1|many
CSVARGTYNEQFF
TGCAGCGTTGCTAGGGGAACCTACAATGAGCAGTTCTTC
>TRBD2|TRBJ2-7|TRBV7-2|few
CASSHSGRAYEQYF
TGTGCCAGCAGTCATAGCGGGAGGGCCTACGAGCAGTACTTC
>TRBD1|TRBJ1-5|TRBV10-3|many
CAISESQGFEQPQHF
TGTGCCATCAGTGAGTCACAGGGGTTCGAACAGCCCCAGCATTTT
>.|TRBJ2-3|TRBV27|.
CASTLGRGDTQYF
TGTGCCAGCACTCTCGGGCGGGGAGATACGCAGTATTTT
>.|TRBJ1-2|TRBV7-3|.
CASSLGTGQNYGYTF
TGTGCCAGCAGCTTAGGCACAGGTCAGAACTATGGCTACACCTTC